A selection of T cell receptor beta chains follows, all from one sample in a study of siplizumab effects on memory and regulatory T cells. Measured with immunoSEQ multiplex PCR; TCRdb has only the in-frame clones, and not every one. This table holds about 100,000 clones, more than 85% found once. Sequences were obtained from CD4+ T cells sorted from blood. These TCRs come from a human donor in good health. Both conserved end residues are part of each CDR3. Fields, in order: CDR3 protein, CDR3 DNA, clone size, J gene, D gene, V gene. D genes are given only for firm matches. Expanded clones are given a class, and other clones once, few, many or no size at all.

CASSQSPRGCNQPQHF | TGCGCCAGCAGTCAATCACCCAGGGGCTGCAATCAGCCCCAGCATTTT | . | TRBJ1-5 | . | TRBV23-1
CASNQGTGLLSPLHF | TGCGCCAGCAACCAAGGGACAGGTCTACTTTCACCCCTCCACTTT | . | TRBJ1-6 | TRBD1 | TRBV5-1
CASSLSGGYEQYF | TGTGCCAGCAGTTTGAGTGGTGGATACGAGCAGTACTTC | . | TRBJ2-7 | . | TRBV27
CASSIVLAGTTDTQYF | TGCGCCAGCAGCATTGTACTAGCGGGGACCACAGATACGCAGTATTTT | once | TRBJ2-3 | TRBD2 | TRBV5-1
CASSITIALRGQGPYSNQPQHF | TGTGCCAGTAGTATTACAATCGCCCTCAGGGGGCAAGGGCCTTATAGCAATCAGCCCCAGCATTTT | . | TRBJ1-5 | TRBD1 | TRBV19
CASSGDRGSSYNEQFF | TGTGCCAGCAGCGGCGACAGGGGAAGCTCCTACAATGAGCAGTTCTTC | . | TRBJ2-1 | TRBD1 | TRBV5-4
CSVDSDSQEKLFF | TGCAGCGTTGACTCCGACAGTCAGGAAAAACTGTTTTTT | . | TRBJ1-4 | . | TRBV29-1
CASSHLPPNTEAFF | TGCGCCAGCAGCCATTTGCCGCCGAACACTGAAGCTTTCTTT | . | TRBJ1-1 | . | TRBV4-3
CATSRQGNEQFF | TGTGCCACCAGCAGACAGGGGAATGAGCAGTTCTTC | . | TRBJ2-1 | . | TRBV15
CASGGQGQPQHF | TGTGCCAGCGGGGGGCAGGGGCAGCCCCAGCATTTT | . | TRBJ1-5 | . | TRBV9
CASGGTSTDTQYF | TGCGCCAGCGGGGGAACTAGCACAGATACGCAGTATTTT | . | TRBJ2-3 | . | TRBV5-1
CALCRVNSPLHF | TGTGCCCTTTGCAGAGTAAATTCACCCCTCCACTTT | . | TRBJ1-6 | . | TRBV27
CASSQVLMVTDTQYF | TGCGCCAGCAGCCAAGTTTTGATGGTAACAGATACGCAGTATTTT | . | TRBJ2-3 | . | TRBV4-3
CASSLETSGWGQGTQYF | TGTGCCAGCAGCTTAGAGACTAGCGGGTGGGGCCAAGGTACGCAGTATTTT | . | TRBJ2-3 | TRBD2 | TRBV7-2
CASSFQTYNEQFF | TGTGCCAGCAGTTTTCAAACCTACAATGAGCAGTTCTTC | . | TRBJ2-1 | . | TRBV28
CASSLGSGITSNQPQHF | TGTGCCAGCAGCTTGGGTTCAGGGATAACTAGCAATCAGCCCCAGCATTTT | . | TRBJ1-5 | . | TRBV5-5
CASRSAGYSSEQYF | TGTGCCAGCAGGTCCGCCGGGTACTCAAGCGAGCAGTACTTC | . | TRBJ2-7 | . | TRBV28
CASSMGRGSNQPQHF | TGTGCCAGCAGCATGGGGCGGGGAAGCAATCAGCCCCAGCATTTT | . | TRBJ1-5 | . | TRBV28
CATSREDRGSDTQYF | TGTGCCACCAGCAGAGAAGACAGGGGGTCAGATACGCAGTATTTT | . | TRBJ2-3 | TRBD1 | TRBV15
CASGWGLAGAYNEQFF | TGTGCTAGTGGTTGGGGACTAGCGGGGGCGTACAATGAGCAGTTCTTC | . | TRBJ2-1 | TRBD2 | TRBV12-5
CASSPRGVAAYGYTF | TGTGCCAGCAGCCCCAGGGGGGTGGCAGCCTATGGCTACACCTTC | . | TRBJ1-2 | TRBD1 | TRBV7-9
CAISESWGGAGTEAFF | TGTGCCATCAGTGAGTCTTGGGGCGGCGCGGGGACTGAAGCTTTCTTT | . | TRBJ1-1 | . | TRBV10-3
CASSWEIRSEETQYF | TGTGCCAGCAGCTGGGAGATTCGGAGTGAAGAGACCCAGTACTTC | . | TRBJ2-5 | . | TRBV7-2
CASNPLAGGLSEQFF | TGTGCCAGCAACCCACTAGCGGGGGGGCTCTCTGAGCAGTTCTTC | . | TRBJ2-1 | TRBD2 | TRBV7-9
CASSPRTAIGNTIYF | TGTGCCAGCTCACCACGGACTGCTATTGGAAACACCATATATTTT | . | TRBJ1-3 | . | TRBV18
CASVKRGVNEQFF | TGTGCCAGCGTCAAGCGGGGGGTCAATGAGCAGTTCTTC | . | TRBJ2-1 | TRBD2 | TRBV6-1
CASSPGQGNYGYTF | TGTGCCAGCAGCCCGGGACAGGGTAACTATGGCTACACCTTC | . | TRBJ1-2 | TRBD1 | TRBV7-9
CASSPNGQGNGYTF | TGTGCCAGCAGCCCGAATGGACAGGGAAATGGCTACACCTTC | . | TRBJ1-2 | TRBD1 | TRBV7-9
CASSFTGTSQYF | TGTGCCAGCAGCTTCACTGGGACTTCTCAGTACTTC | . | TRBJ2-5 | . | TRBV7-8
CASSQAAENIQYF | TGCGCCAGCAGCCAAGCGGCGGAAAACATTCAGTACTTC | . | TRBJ2-4 | . | TRBV4-1
CASSRTGLSGNTIYF | TGTGCCAGCTCCCGGACAGGACTATCTGGAAACACCATATATTTT | once | TRBJ1-3 | TRBD1 | TRBV6-5
CASSPRGGLFTGELFF | TGTGCCAGCAGCCCCCGGGGGGGCCTATTCACCGGGGAGCTGTTTTTT | . | TRBJ2-2 | TRBD2 | TRBV7-3
CASSPARLAVNTGELFF | TGTGCCAGTAGCCCCGCGAGATTAGCGGTGAACACCGGGGAGCTGTTTTTT | . | TRBJ2-2 | . | TRBV11-1
CASSLFATGQGDEQYF | TGCGCCAGCAGCTTGTTCGCGACGGGACAGGGGGACGAGCAGTACTTC | . | TRBJ2-7 | TRBD1 | TRBV5-1
CASSIRRDVNTEAFF | TGTGCCAGTAGTATTAGGCGAGATGTGAACACTGAAGCTTTCTTT | . | TRBJ1-1 | . | TRBV19
CASSPLSGTGNEKLFF | TGTGCCAGCTCACCCCTTTCCGGGACAGGAAATGAAAAACTGTTTTTT | . | TRBJ1-4 | TRBD1 | TRBV18
CASSLVAGGLSNSPLHF | TGTGCCAGCAGCTTGGTGGCCGGGGGCTTGAGTAATTCACCCCTCCACTTT | few | TRBJ1-6 | . | TRBV5-6
CASSARGTPNTEAFF | TGTGCCAGCAGCGCCCGGGGAACTCCGAACACTGAAGCTTTCTTT | . | TRBJ1-1 | . | TRBV7-6
CASRTSWGELFF | TGTGCCAGCAGGACCTCGTGGGGGGAGCTGTTTTTT | . | TRBJ2-2 | . | TRBV6-5
CASSFRGVGYGYTF | TGTGCCAGCAGTTTTCGGGGGGTAGGTTATGGCTACACCTTC | . | TRBJ1-2 | . | TRBV28